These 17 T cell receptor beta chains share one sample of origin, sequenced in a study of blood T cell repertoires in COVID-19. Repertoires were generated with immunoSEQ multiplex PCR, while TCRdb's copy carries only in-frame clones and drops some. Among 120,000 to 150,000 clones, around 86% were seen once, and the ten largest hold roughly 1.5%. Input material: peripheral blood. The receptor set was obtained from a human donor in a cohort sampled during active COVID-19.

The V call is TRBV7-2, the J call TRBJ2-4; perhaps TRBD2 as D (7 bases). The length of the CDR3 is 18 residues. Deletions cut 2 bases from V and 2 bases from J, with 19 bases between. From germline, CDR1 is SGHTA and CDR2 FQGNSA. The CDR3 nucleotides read TGTGCCAGCAGCTTACGCGTGCGGGGGCCCCCAACCAAAAACATTCAGTACTTC. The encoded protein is CASSLRVRGPPTKNIQYF. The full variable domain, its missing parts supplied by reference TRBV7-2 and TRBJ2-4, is GAGVSQSPSNKVTEKGKDVELRCDPISGHTALYWYRQSLGQGLEFLIYFQGNSAPDKSGLPSDRFSAERTGGSVSTLTIQRTQQEDSAVYLCASSLRVRGPPTKNIQYFGAGTRLSVL.

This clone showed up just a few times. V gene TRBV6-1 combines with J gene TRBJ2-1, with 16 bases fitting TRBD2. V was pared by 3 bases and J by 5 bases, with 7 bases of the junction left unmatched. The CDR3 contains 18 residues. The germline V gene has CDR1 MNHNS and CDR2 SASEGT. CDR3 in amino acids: CASSDPGTSGGVNNEQFF. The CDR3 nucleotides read TGTGCCAGCAGTGACCCGGGGACTAGCGGGGGGGTAAACAATGAGCAGTTCTTC.

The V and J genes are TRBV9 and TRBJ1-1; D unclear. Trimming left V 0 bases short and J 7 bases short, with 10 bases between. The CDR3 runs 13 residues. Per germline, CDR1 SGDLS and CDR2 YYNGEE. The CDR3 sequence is CASSVDGWSEAFF. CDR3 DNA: TGTGCCAGCAGCGTAGATGGGTGGAGTGAAGCTTTCTTT.

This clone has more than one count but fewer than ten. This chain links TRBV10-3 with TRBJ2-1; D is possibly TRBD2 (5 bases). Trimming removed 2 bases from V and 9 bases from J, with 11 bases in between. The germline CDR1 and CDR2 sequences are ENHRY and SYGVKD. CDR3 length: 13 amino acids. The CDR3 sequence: CAISEGGLGEQFF. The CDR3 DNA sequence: TGTGCCATCAGTGAGGGAGGTCTGGGTGAGCAGTTCTTC.

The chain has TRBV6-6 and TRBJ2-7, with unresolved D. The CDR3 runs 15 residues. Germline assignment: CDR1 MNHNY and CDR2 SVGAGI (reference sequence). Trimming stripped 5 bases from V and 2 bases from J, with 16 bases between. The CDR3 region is CASSDIAGSAYEQYF. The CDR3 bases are TGTGCCAGCAGTGATATAGCCGGGTCGGCCTACGAGCAGTACTTC.

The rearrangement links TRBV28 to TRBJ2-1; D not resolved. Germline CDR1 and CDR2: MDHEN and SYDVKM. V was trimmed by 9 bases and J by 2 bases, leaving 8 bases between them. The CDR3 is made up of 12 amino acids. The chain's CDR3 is CASERTYNEQFF. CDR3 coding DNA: TGTGCCAGTGAGAGAACCTACAATGAGCAGTTCTTC.

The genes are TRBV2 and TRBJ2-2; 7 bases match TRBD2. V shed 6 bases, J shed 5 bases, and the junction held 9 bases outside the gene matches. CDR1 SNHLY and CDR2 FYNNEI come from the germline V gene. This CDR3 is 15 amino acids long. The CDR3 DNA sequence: TGTGCCAGCAGACCACCTAGCGGTTGGACCGGGGAGCTGTTTTTT. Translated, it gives CASRPPSGWTGELFF.

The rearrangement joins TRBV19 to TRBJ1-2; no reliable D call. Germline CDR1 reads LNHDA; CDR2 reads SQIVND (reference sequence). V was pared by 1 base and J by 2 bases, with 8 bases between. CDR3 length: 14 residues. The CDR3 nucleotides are TGTGCCAGTAGTATAGCCCGGGAAAACTATGGCTACACCTTC. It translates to CASSIARENYGYTF.

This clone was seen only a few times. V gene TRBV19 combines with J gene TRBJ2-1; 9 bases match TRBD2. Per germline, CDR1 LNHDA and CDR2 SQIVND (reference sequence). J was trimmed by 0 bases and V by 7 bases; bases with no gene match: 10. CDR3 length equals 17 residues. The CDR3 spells CASKGGRASVSYNEQFF. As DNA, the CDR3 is TGTGCCAGTAAGGGCGGGAGGGCCTCGGTCTCCTACAATGAGCAGTTCTTC.

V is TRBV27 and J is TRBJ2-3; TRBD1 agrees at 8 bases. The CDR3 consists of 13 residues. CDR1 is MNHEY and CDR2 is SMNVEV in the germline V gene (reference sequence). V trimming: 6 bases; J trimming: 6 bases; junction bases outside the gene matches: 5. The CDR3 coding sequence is TGTGCCAGCAGCCGACAGGGGTGGGATACGCAGTATTTT. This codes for CASSRQGWDTQYF.

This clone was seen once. The CDR3 is CAWSPGAISSGRSFYEQYF. In DNA, the CDR3 is TGTGCCTGGTCCCCCGGGGCCATTTCTAGCGGGAGGTCTTTCTACGAGCAGTACTTC. This sequence joins TRBV30 and TRBJ2-7; 11 nucleotides align to TRBD2. V trimming: 5 bases; J trimming: 3 bases; junction bases outside the gene matches: 21. This CDR3 spans 19 amino acids. Germline V gives CDR1 GTSNPN, CDR2 SVGIG (reference sequence). Combining the CDR3 with reference TRBV30 and TRBJ2-7 gives the whole variable domain SQTIHQWPATLVQPVGSPLSLECTVEGTSNPNLYWYRQAAGRGLQLLFYSVGIGQISSEVPQNLSASRPQDRQFILSSKKLLLSDSGFYLCAWSPGAISSGRSFYEQYFGPGTRLTVT.

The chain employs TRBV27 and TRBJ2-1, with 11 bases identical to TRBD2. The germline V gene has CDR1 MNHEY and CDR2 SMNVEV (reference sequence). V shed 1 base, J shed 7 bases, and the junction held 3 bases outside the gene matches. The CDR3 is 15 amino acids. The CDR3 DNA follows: TGTGCCAGCAGTTTATTAGCGGGAGGGCCGAATGAGCAGTTCTTC. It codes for CASSLLAGGPNEQFF.

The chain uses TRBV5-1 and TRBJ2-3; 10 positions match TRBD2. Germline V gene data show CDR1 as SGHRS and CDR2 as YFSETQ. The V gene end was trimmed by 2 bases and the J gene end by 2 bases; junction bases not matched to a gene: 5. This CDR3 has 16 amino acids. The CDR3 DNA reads TGCGCCAGCAGCTTCCTAGCGGGGGTAAACACAGATACGCAGTATTTT. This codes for CASSFLAGVNTDTQYF.

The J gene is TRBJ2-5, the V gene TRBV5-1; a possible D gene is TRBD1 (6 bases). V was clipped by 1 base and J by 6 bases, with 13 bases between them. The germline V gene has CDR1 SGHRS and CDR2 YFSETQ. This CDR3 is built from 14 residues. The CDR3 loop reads CASSLSAGDKTQYF. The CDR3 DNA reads TGCGCCAGCAGCTTGAGCGCCGGGGACAAGACCCAGTACTTC. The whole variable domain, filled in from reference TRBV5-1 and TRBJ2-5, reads KAGVTQTPRYLIKTRGQQVTLSCSPISGHRSVSWYQQTPGQGLQFLFEYFSETQRNKGNFPGRFSGRQFSNSRSEMNVSTLELGDSALYLCASSLSAGDKTQYFGPGTRLLVL.

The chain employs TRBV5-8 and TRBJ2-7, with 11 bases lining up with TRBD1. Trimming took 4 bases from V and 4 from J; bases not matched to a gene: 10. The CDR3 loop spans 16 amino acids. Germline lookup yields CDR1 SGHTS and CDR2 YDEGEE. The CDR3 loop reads CASSPARDRGGYEQYF. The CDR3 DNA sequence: TGTGCCAGCAGCCCCGCCCGGGACAGGGGGGGTTACGAGCAGTACTTC.

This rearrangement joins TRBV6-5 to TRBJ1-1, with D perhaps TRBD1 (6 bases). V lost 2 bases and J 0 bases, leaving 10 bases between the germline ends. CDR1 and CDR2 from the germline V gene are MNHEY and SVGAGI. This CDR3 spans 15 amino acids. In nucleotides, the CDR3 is TGTGCCAGCAGTTACCACAGGGTTTTGAACACTGAAGCTTTCTTT. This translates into CASSYHRVLNTEAFF.

Written as DNA, the CDR3 is TGTGCCAGCAGCCCAGTGGGACTAGCGGGAGTGGGAGCCAAAAACATTCAGTACTTC. Translated: CASSPVGLAGVGAKNIQYF. The chain is built from TRBV7-2 and TRBJ2-4; 14 nucleotides match TRBD2. Germline values: CDR1 SGHTA, CDR2 FQGNSA. Trimming at V came to 5 bases and at J to 0 bases, leaving 9 bases not matched to a gene. There are 19 residues in the CDR3.